The next 24 T cell receptor beta chains were all read from a single sample in a study of blood T cell repertoires in COVID-19. The data were produced by immunoSEQ multiplex PCR, yet TCRdb's version contains in-frame clones alone and is incomplete. The top ten clones hold 9% to 10% of a sample with around 40,000 clones, 85% of them seen once. The source material was peripheral blood. These receptors were taken from a human donor in a cohort sampled during active COVID-19.

The chain has TRBV5-8 and TRBJ1-3; tentatively, D is TRBD1 (5 bases). Germline V CDR1 and CDR2: SGHTS, YDEGEE. This CDR3 is built from 16 residues. V shed 0 bases and J shed 0 bases, with 10 bases lying between them. The CDR3 DNA reads TGTGCCAGCAGCTTGGGAGACAGTTTCTCTGGAAACACCATATATTTT. This translates into CASSLGDSFSGNTIYF.

This clone was picked up a small number of times. J is TRBJ1-2 and V is TRBV19; D is uncertain. CDR3 length equals 15 residues. Germline CDR1 is LNHDA and CDR2 is SQIVND (reference sequence). Trimming stripped 0 bases from V and 4 bases from J, with 12 bases between. CDR3 region: CASSIEAQAGYGYTF. The CDR3 nucleotides read TGTGCCAGTAGTATAGAGGCTCAAGCGGGCTATGGCTACACCTTC.

The table lists this clone with a count of one. V and J are TRBV4-2 and TRBJ1-2, with D unresolved. Germline assignment: CDR1 LGHNA and CDR2 YNFKEQ. There are 16 residues in the CDR3. V was trimmed by 1 base and J by 6 bases, leaving 18 bases between them. The CDR3 nucleotides are TGTGCCAGCAGCCAAGTAACGAGGGCCAGATCCAATGGCTACACCTTC. Protein: CASSQVTRARSNGYTF.

This chain links TRBV5-1 with TRBJ1-3; 9 nucleotides line up with TRBD1. The V and J ends lost 4 bases and 4 bases, in that order; junction bases with no gene match: 3. The CDR3 is made up of 14 amino acids. Germline V gene lookup returns CDR1 SGHRS and CDR2 YFSETQ. CDR3 sequence: CASSTGQGGNTIYF. The CDR3 DNA reads as TGCGCCAGCAGCACGGGACAGGGAGGAAACACCATATATTTT.

This chain uses TRBV19 with TRBJ2-2; TRBD1 might be the D (5 bases). V shed 3 bases and J shed 7 bases, with 12 bases lying between them. CDR1 and CDR2 (germline): LNHDA, SQIVND (reference sequence). This CDR3 comprises 14 residues. The CDR3 sequence: CASSIQGIGGELFF. Written as DNA, the CDR3 is TGTGCCAGTAGTATTCAGGGAATAGGCGGGGAGCTGTTTTTT.

V gene TRBV30 combines with J gene TRBJ1-1; TRBD1 matches at 10 bases. Germline lookup yields CDR1 GTSNPN and CDR2 SVGIG (reference sequence). The CDR3 runs to 12 residues. Unmatched junction bases numbered 9, after V lost 7 bases and J lost 10 bases. Here the CDR3 DNA reads TGTGCCTTCCGGACAGGGGGGTTAAGAGCTTTCTTT. This gives the protein CAFRTGGLRAFF.

This clone was recorded once. The CDR3 reads CASKFGCDGRTKTYEQYF. For the CDR3, the DNA is TGCGCCAGCAAGTTCGGTTGTGACGGGAGGACCAAAACCTACGAGCAGTACTTC. The chain uses TRBV10-1 and TRBJ2-7; 7 bases are shared with TRBD2. The CDR3 length is 18 residues. Per germline, CDR1 WNHNN and CDR2 SYGVQD (reference sequence). With V trimmed by 7 bases and J by 2 bases, 20 bases remained unmatched.

The CDR3, as DNA: TGTGCCAGCACCGATGGGGACTTCCCCTTTAACTATGGCTACACCTTC. This translates into CASTDGDFPFNYGYTF. This chain links TRBV25-1 with TRBJ1-2; the D gene is possibly TRBD1 (5 bases). Trimming stripped 7 bases from V and 1 base from J, with 19 bases between. The CDR3 totals 16 residues. From germline, CDR1 is MGHDK and CDR2 SYGVNS.

The chain is built from TRBV27 and TRBJ1-3; D unresolved. V lost 1 base and J lost 0, with 10 bases in between. CDR1 and CDR2 (germline): MNHEY, SMNVEV (reference sequence). The CDR3 runs 16 residues. The CDR3 spells CASSLFEPGSGNTIYF. DNA of the CDR3: TGTGCCAGCAGTTTATTCGAACCAGGCTCTGGAAACACCATATATTTT.

This chain uses TRBV29-1 with TRBJ2-3; 12 bases are shared with TRBD1. The V gene's germline CDR1 is SQVTM and CDR2 ANQGSEA. The CDR3 loop spans 22 amino acids. The trim removed 5 bases at V and 6 bases at J, leaving 30 bases unmatched. CDR3 nucleotide sequence: TGCAGCGTTCCCGGGACAGGGGGCCTCCGTGGGAGCGGGAGCCTCTCGGGGGATACGCAGTATTTT. Translating gives CSVPGTGGLRGSGSLSGDTQYF.

The gene calls are TRBV10-3 and TRBJ2-5, with TRBD1 as a possible D gene (7 bases). The V gene's germline CDR1 is ENHRY and CDR2 SYGVKD. The V end lost 6 bases, the J end lost 3 bases, and 11 bases lay between the germline ends. The CDR3 spans 13 residues. This chain's CDR3 is CAIREGQKETQYF. CDR3 coding DNA: TGTGCCATCAGGGAGGGACAGAAAGAGACCCAGTACTTC.

This clone was seen more than once but under ten times. The V and J genes are TRBV4-1 and TRBJ1-1; 9 bases match TRBD1. The CDR3 loop spans 15 amino acids. V shed 4 bases and J 6 bases; nucleotides not matched to a gene: 9. The germline CDR1 and CDR2 sequences are MGHRA and YSYEKL. The CDR3 sequence: CASSLLGQGNSEAFF. CDR3 DNA sequence: TGCGCCAGCAGCCTATTAGGACAGGGGAATTCTGAAGCTTTCTTT.

This clone was picked up a small number of times. This chain connects TRBV19 to TRBJ1-6, with 10 bases identical to TRBD1. Germline V CDR1 and CDR2: LNHDA, SQIVND (reference sequence). J lost 8 bases, V lost 5 bases, and 9 bases had no gene match. The CDR3 has 16 residues. The CDR3 nucleotides are TGTGCCAGTAGTCTTAAAACAGGGACAGGGGATTCACCCCTCCACTTT. This sequence encodes CASSLKTGTGDSPLHF. The variable domain in full, completed from reference TRBV19 and TRBJ1-6, reads DGGITQSPKYLFRKEGQNVTLSCEQNLNHDAMYWYRQDPGQGLRLIYYSQIVNDFQKGDIAEGYSVSREKKESFPLTVTSAQKNPTAFYLCASSLKTGTGDSPLHFGNGTRLTVT.

This sequence joins TRBV27 and TRBJ1-4; TRBD1 matches 8 bases. From germline, CDR1 is MNHEY and CDR2 SMNVEV (reference sequence). J lost 8 bases, V lost 4 bases, and 3 bases had no gene match. The CDR3 spans 13 residues. The CDR3 DNA reads TGTGCCAGCAGTTCCAGGGGGCGAGAAAAACTGTTTTTT. Translation: CASSSRGREKLFF.

The genes are TRBV4-1 and TRBJ2-5; 7 nucleotides match TRBD1. The V gene end was trimmed by 0 bases and the J gene end by 4 bases; junction bases not matched to a gene: 8. Germline CDR1 is MGHRA and CDR2 is YSYEKL. CDR3 length equals 16 residues. For the CDR3, the DNA is TGCGCCAGCAGCCAAGATGGGACAGCGGCGGGAGAGACCCAGTACTTC. Translation gives CASSQDGTAAGETQYF.

The chain combines TRBV4-1 with TRBJ1-1; D may be TRBD1 (6 bases). Trimming removed 6 bases at V and 2 bases at J, with 10 bases between. This CDR3 has 13 residues. From germline, CDR1 is MGHRA and CDR2 YSYEKL. Here the CDR3 reads CASSRQENTEAFF. The CDR3 region has the DNA TGCGCCAGCAGTCGACAGGAAAACACTGAAGCTTTCTTT.

This clone has a handful of counts. The chain recombines TRBV5-1 with TRBJ2-7; 8 bases are a match to TRBD1. Germline CDR1 and CDR2: SGHRS and YFSETQ. The CDR3 has 15 residues. With 0 bases clipped from V and 0 bases from J, the junction kept 2 bases outside the gene matches. This CDR3 is CASSLGQGSSYEQYF. The CDR3 region has the DNA TGCGCCAGCAGCTTGGGACAGGGGAGCTCCTACGAGCAGTACTTC.

The gene calls are TRBV4-3 and TRBJ2-7; possible D gene TRBD2, 6 bases. CDR3 size: 15 residues. Germline assignment: CDR1 LGHNA and CDR2 YSLEER. V shed 0 bases and J shed 1 base, with 10 bases lying between them. The DNA for the CDR3 is TGCGCCAGCAGCCAAGAGGGAGGCAGTTCCTACGAGCAGTACTTC. Protein sequence: CASSQEGGSSYEQYF.

This clone was detected once. The rearrangement joins TRBV12-5 to TRBJ1-5, with 7 bases that match TRBD1. The germline gives CDR1 LGHNT, CDR2 FRNRAP. There are 14 residues in the CDR3. V shed 6 bases and J 3 bases; nucleotides not matched to a gene: 5. The CDR3: CASGSGTANQPQHF. The CDR3, as DNA: TGTGCTAGTGGATCCGGGACAGCCAATCAGCCCCAGCATTTT.

The chain couples TRBV7-2 to TRBJ1-1, with a tentative D call TRBD1 (5 bases). This CDR3 is 15 amino acids long. Germline CDR1 SGHTA, CDR2 FQGNSA. Trimming took 0 bases from V and 6 from J, leaving 14 bases between them. The CDR3 nucleotides are TGTGCCAGCAGCTTAGCTCAGGGAGGTTGGTCTGAAGCTTTCTTT. Its protein product is CASSLAQGGWSEAFF. The full variable domain, rest sourced from reference TRBV7-2 and TRBJ1-1, is GAGVSQSPSNKVTEKGKDVELRCDPISGHTALYWYRQSLGQGLEFLIYFQGNSAPDKSGLPSDRFSAERTGGSVSTLTIQRTQQEDSAVYLCASSLAQGGWSEAFFGQGTRLTVV.

The chain combines TRBV4-1 with TRBJ2-1; 8 bases agree with TRBD1. Germline loops: CDR1 MGHRA, CDR2 YSYEKL. The CDR3 totals 16 residues. J was trimmed by 5 bases and V by 0 bases; bases with no gene match: 6. The CDR3 bases are TGCGCCAGCAGCCAAGATCTCGGGACAGGTGACAATGAGCAGTTCTTC. This sequence encodes CASSQDLGTGDNEQFF.

This clone came up a few times. J is TRBJ1-5 and V is TRBV2; TRBD1 aligns across 8 bases. Germline lookup yields CDR1 SNHLY and CDR2 FYNNEI. This CDR3 contains 17 residues. V shed 3 bases and J 4 bases; nucleotides not matched to a gene: 11. The CDR3 coding sequence is TGTGCCAGCAGTGATATCCCAGAGGACAGGGAGAATCAGCCCCAGCATTTT. Translation: CASSDIPEDRENQPQHF.

This chain joins TRBV6-5 and TRBJ1-3; possibly TRBD1 for D (6 bases). V gave up 4 bases and J gave up 10 bases, with 14 bases separating them. The CDR3 has 13 residues. CDR1 is MNHEY, CDR2 SVGAGI, per germline. The CDR3 sequence is CASSSTGARTIYF. CDR3 nucleotides: TGTGCCAGCAGTTCGACAGGTGCCCGGACCATATATTTT.

This clone has only a few counts. The chain is built from TRBV18 and TRBJ2-2; weak D call: TRBD1 (5 bases). V lost 1 base, J lost 6 bases, and 12 bases lay in between. Germline V gene lookup returns CDR1 KGHSH and CDR2 LQKENI. The CDR3 sequence is 15 residues long. DNA for the CDR3: TGTGCCAGCTCACCACAGCAGGGTACCGCCGGGGAGCTGTTTTTT. Translated: CASSPQQGTAGELFF.